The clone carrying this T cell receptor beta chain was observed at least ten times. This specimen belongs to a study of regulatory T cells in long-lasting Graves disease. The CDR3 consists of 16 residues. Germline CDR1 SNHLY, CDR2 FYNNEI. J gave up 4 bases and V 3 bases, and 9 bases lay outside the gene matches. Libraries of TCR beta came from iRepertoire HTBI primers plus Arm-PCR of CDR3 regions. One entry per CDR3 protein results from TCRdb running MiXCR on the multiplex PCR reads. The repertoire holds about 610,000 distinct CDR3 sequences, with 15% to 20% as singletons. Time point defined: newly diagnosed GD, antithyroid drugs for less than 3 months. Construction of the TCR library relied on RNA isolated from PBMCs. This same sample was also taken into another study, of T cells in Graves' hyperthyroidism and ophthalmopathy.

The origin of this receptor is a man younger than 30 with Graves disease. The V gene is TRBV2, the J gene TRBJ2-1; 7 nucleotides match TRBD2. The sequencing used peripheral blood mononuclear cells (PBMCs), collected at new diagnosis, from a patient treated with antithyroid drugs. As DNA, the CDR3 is TGTGCCAGCAGTGATCGCGAACTAGCGCTATACAATGAGCAGTTCTTC. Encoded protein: CASSDRELALYNEQFF.